This entry concerns a single TCR beta chain. Its antigen is as yet unknown. Germline CDR1 and CDR2: MGHRA and YSYEKL. This CDR3 region has 13 residues. V lost 2 bases to trimming and J lost 6 bases, with 11 bases between them. This entry comes from a study of shared clonotypes between healthy human individuals. About the research overall: Used for every donor were three CD4 naive, three CD4 memory, two CD8 naive and one CD8 memory plate.

As defined, naive CD8 cells were CD45RO-negative and positively selected for CCR7, with terminally differentiated effector memory CD45RA+ cells excluded. Study findings and constraints: Non-shared clonotypes were found to have lower generation probabilities than the clonotypes that were shared by all four of the sorted-subset donors.

The assay was immunoSEQ multiplex PCR, and TCRdb's table has in-frame clones only and misses some. There are about 2,200,000 clones in the sample; about 92% occur only once, and about 1.5% lies in the top ten. The chain has TRBV4-1 and TRBJ2-7; D might be TRBD2 (5 bases). This clonotype was obtained from a man between 18 and 29 years old in good health. Some clones in this sample may be carry-over from other donors' samples. Sequenced material: naive CD8+ T cells from PBMCs. This CDR3 reads CASSQRVGVEQYF. The CDR3 coding sequence is TGCGCCAGCAGCCAACGGGTCGGGGTCGAGCAGTACTTC.